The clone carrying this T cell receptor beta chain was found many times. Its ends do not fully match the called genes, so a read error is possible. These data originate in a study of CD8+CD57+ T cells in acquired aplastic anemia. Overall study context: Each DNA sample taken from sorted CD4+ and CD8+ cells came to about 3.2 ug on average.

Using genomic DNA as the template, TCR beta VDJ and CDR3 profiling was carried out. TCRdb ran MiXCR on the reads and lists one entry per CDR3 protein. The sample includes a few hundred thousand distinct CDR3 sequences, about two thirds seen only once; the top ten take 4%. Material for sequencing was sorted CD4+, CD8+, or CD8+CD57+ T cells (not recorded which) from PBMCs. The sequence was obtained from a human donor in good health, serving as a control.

This chain's CDR3 is CASSQDLTATNTDTQYF. The DNA of the CDR3 is TGCGCCAGCAGCCAAGATCTCACAGCGACGAACACAGATACGCAGTATTTT. The chain is built from TRBV4-2 and TRBJ2-3; D remains unclear. The CDR3 sequence is 17 residues long. Germline lookup yields CDR1 LGHNA and CDR2 YNFKEQ.